Shown below are 32 T cell receptor beta chains from a single sample sequenced in a study of cytomegalovirus exposure and HLA in healthy donors. The PCR employed 60 Vbeta primers together with 13 Jbeta primers. The table came from immunoSEQ multiplex PCR; TCRdb's copy has only in-frame clones and leaves some out. The data contain roughly 100,000 clones, around 70% of them singletons. The material sequenced was PBMCs. These receptors were collected from a boy aged 5-17 years in good health and CMV-seronegative.

This chain joins TRBV30 and TRBJ1-4, with D possibly being TRBD1 (5 bases). With 0 bases removed from V and 4 bases from J, the gap between germline ends came to 12 bases. This CDR3 comprises 15 residues. Germline values: CDR1 GTSNPN, CDR2 SVGIG (reference sequence). The CDR3 here is CAWSVPRDYNEKLFF. The DNA of the CDR3 is TGTGCCTGGAGTGTACCTAGGGACTATAATGAAAAACTGTTTTTT.

This clone is a singleton in its sample. V gene TRBV18 combines with J gene TRBJ2-6, with TRBD2 as a possible D gene (6 bases). The CDR3 extends over 19 amino acids. Germline CDR1 and CDR2: KGHSH and LQKENI. The germline V and J ends were trimmed by 2 bases and 0 bases, with 17 bases remaining between them. Here the CDR3 DNA reads TGTGCCAGCTCACCATGGGGCCCATACGGGAGCTCTGGGGCCAACGTCCTGACTTTC. It translates to CASSPWGPYGSSGANVLTF.

This chain joins TRBV27 and TRBJ1-1, with D hard to call. Per the germline V gene, CDR1 is MNHEY and CDR2 is SMNVEV (reference sequence). CDR3 length: 14 amino acids. V was cut by 5 bases and J by 2 bases, with 12 bases left in between. This chain's CDR3 is CASSRTWANTEAFF. In nucleotides, the CDR3 is TGTGCCAGCAGTCGTACCTGGGCCAACACTGAAGCTTTCTTT.

The chain joins TRBV7-6 to TRBJ1-2; no firm D call. The CDR3 is 15 residues long. The V and J ends lost 4 bases and 3 bases respectively, with 15 bases between them. Germline loops: CDR1 SGHVS, CDR2 FNYEAQ. The CDR3 DNA reads TGTGCCAGCAGCTCCAAGGACGGAGGATACTATGGCTACACCTTC. Protein: CASSSKDGGYYGYTF.

CDR3 sequence: CASSYSGEQYF. CDR3 bases: TGTGCCAGCAGTTACTCCGGCGAGCAGTACTTC. This chain uses TRBV6-6 with TRBJ2-7; D call uncertain. In germline, CDR1 is MNHNY, CDR2 SVGAGI (reference sequence). V gave up 0 bases and J gave up 6 bases, with 3 bases separating them. This CDR3 contains 11 residues.

This sequence joins TRBV6-6 and TRBJ2-4; 9 nucleotides line up with TRBD1. The CDR3 totals 15 residues. Unmatched junction bases numbered 9, after V lost 7 bases and J lost 5 bases. Germline V gene lookup returns CDR1 MNHNY and CDR2 SVGAGI (reference sequence). The CDR3 nucleotides read TGTGCCAGCACCCCCGGGACAGGGTTGGAAAACATTCAGTACTTC. Residues: CASTPGTGLENIQYF.

This clone was seen a single time. The rearrangement links TRBV4-1 to TRBJ2-7; possibly TRBD1 for D (5 bases). CDR3 length: 13 amino acids. Germline-derived CDR1 and CDR2 are MGHRA and YSYEKL. V gave up 2 bases and J gave up 7 bases, with 12 bases separating them. This chain's CDR3 is CASSQPPRGEQYF. The CDR3 nucleotides are TGCGCCAGCAGCCAACCCCCAAGGGGAGAGCAGTACTTC.

The chain combines TRBV11-2 with TRBJ2-3; D call uncertain. V lost 4 bases to trimming and J lost 2 bases, with 7 bases between them. The CDR3 spans 13 residues. CDR1 SGHAT and CDR2 FQNNGV come from the germline V gene. In DNA form, the CDR3 reads TGTGCCAGCAGCTCCCCATTCACAGATACGCAGTATTTT. This translates into CASSSPFTDTQYF.

This clone was found a few times. V is TRBV7-9 and J is TRBJ1-5; possible D gene TRBD1, 5 bases. Germline values: CDR1 SEHNR, CDR2 FQNEAQ (reference sequence). The CDR3 is 16 residues long. The germline V and J ends were trimmed by 5 bases and 0 bases, with 14 bases remaining between them. CDR3: CASSHSTDSSNQPQHF. In DNA form, the CDR3 reads TGTGCCAGCAGCCATTCAACCGACAGTAGCAATCAGCCCCAGCATTTT.

The chain employs TRBV27 and TRBJ1-5, with D tentatively TRBD1 (5 bases). The V and J ends lost 5 bases and 0 bases respectively, with 11 bases between them. The CDR3 covers 15 residues. The germline V gene encodes CDR1 MNHEY and CDR2 SMNVEV (reference sequence). CDR3 residues: CASSPWTLSNQPQHF. For the CDR3, the DNA is TGTGCCAGCAGTCCCTGGACACTTAGCAATCAGCCCCAGCATTTT.

The chain recombines TRBV11-2 with TRBJ1-1; TRBD1 might be the D (6 bases). Trimming shortened V by 5 bases and J by 5 bases, and 12 bases separated the two germline ends. The germline CDR1 and CDR2 sequences are SGHAT and FQNNGV. This CDR3 has 13 amino acids. This CDR3 reads CASSLQGLTEAFF. In DNA form, the CDR3 reads TGTGCCAGCAGCCTACAGGGTTTGACTGAAGCTTTCTTT.

This clone was seen more than once but under ten times. The chain uses TRBV6-5 and TRBJ1-1, with D uncertain. This CDR3 has 14 residues. CDR1 and CDR2 (germline): MNHEY, SVGAGI. V was shortened by 6 bases and J by 11 bases, with 22 bases between the two germline ends. The CDR3 reads CASRHDSKRDGAFF. CDR3 sequence (DNA): TGTGCCAGCAGACACGACTCGAAGAGGGATGGGGCTTTCTTT.

The J gene is TRBJ1-3, the V gene TRBV6-1, with D unresolved. Trimming removed 8 bases at V and 1 base at J, with 15 bases between. The CDR3 has 15 residues. CDR1 and CDR2 (germline): MNHNS, SASEGT. CDR3 region: CASGPGSLSGNTIYF. The DNA for the CDR3 is TGTGCCAGCGGCCCCGGGTCCCTTTCTGGAAACACCATATATTTT.

This rearrangement joins TRBV19 to TRBJ1-1, with 10 nucleotides matching TRBD1. Germline lookup yields CDR1 LNHDA and CDR2 SQIVND (reference sequence). V lost 4 bases, J lost 3 bases, and 5 bases stayed unmatched. The CDR3 runs 15 residues. CDR3 DNA: TGTGCCAGTAGTAACCCCGGGACAGGGGACACTGAAGCTTTCTTT. This gives the protein CASSNPGTGDTEAFF.

The chain carries TRBV2 and TRBJ1-2, with D perhaps matching TRBD1 (5 bases). CDR3 length equals 14 residues. Germline-derived CDR1 and CDR2 are SNHLY and FYNNEI. Trimming left V 1 base short and J 6 bases short, with 12 bases between. CDR3 residues: CASSEEGPRHGYTF. CDR3 nucleotides: TGTGCCAGCAGTGAAGAGGGGCCCCGGCATGGCTACACCTTC.

The V call is TRBV29-1, the J call TRBJ2-1; D uncertain. CDR1 and CDR2 from the germline V gene are SQVTM and ANQGSEA. The CDR3 length is 11 residues. The germline V and J ends were trimmed by 2 bases and 7 bases, with 6 bases remaining between them. As DNA, the CDR3 is TGCAGCGTTGAAAGCTCGAATGAGCAGTTCTTC. This translates into CSVESSNEQFF.

This clone was observed once. The chain is built from TRBV28 and TRBJ2-3; no definite D call. From germline, CDR1 is MDHEN and CDR2 SYDVKM. Trimming took off 5 bases at V and 6 bases at J, with 9 bases between the two ends. CDR3 length equals 12 residues. The CDR3 loop reads CASSKLSDTQYF. Written as DNA, the CDR3 is TGTGCCAGCAGTAAACTGTCGGATACGCAGTATTTT.

V is TRBV5-6 and J is TRBJ1-2; tentative D call: TRBD1 (6 bases). The CDR3 totals 14 residues. Trimming stripped 4 bases from V and 7 bases from J, with 17 bases between. Per germline, CDR1 SGHDT and CDR2 YYEEEE. The CDR3 spells CASSPGTSGSGYTF. The CDR3 DNA sequence: TGTGCCAGCAGCCCCGGGACATCGGGCTCTGGCTACACCTTC.

The chain has TRBV27 and TRBJ2-3, with D uncertain. With 5 bases removed from V and 5 bases from J, the gap between germline ends came to 11 bases. Germline-derived CDR1 and CDR2 are MNHEY and SMNVEV (reference sequence). This CDR3 has 13 amino acids. The CDR3 loop reads CASSPRRRDTQYF. CDR3 DNA: TGTGCCAGCAGTCCCCGCCGCAGAGATACGCAGTATTTT.

The CDR3: CASSYTGSNEKLFF. CDR3 nucleotide sequence: TGTGCCAGCAGTTACACAGGGTCTAATGAAAAACTGTTTTTT. The J gene is TRBJ1-4, the V gene TRBV6-5, with D perhaps TRBD1 (6 bases). Trimming took 2 bases from V and 3 from J, leaving 7 bases between them. The CDR3 sequence is 14 residues long. Germline CDR1 is MNHEY and CDR2 is SVGAGI.

The chain has TRBV5-1 and TRBJ1-5; 8 positions match TRBD1. Germline CDR1 reads SGHRS; CDR2 reads YFSETQ. The CDR3 consists of 14 residues. Trimming took 0 bases from V and 5 from J; bases not matched to a gene: 1. The CDR3 protein is CASSLGTGHQPQHF. Written as DNA, the CDR3 is TGCGCCAGCAGCTTGGGGACAGGGCATCAGCCCCAGCATTTT.

In its sample, this clone was seen a few times. The conserved phenylalanine or tryptophan normally closing the CDR3 is absent here, so this likely arose from a read error. The chain recombines TRBV20-1 with TRBJ1-1; unclear D gene. Germline loops: CDR1 DFQATT, CDR2 SNEGSKA (reference sequence). V lost 6 bases, J lost 0 bases, and 5 bases lay in between. The CDR3 runs to 11 residues. CDR3: CSAALNTEAFV. CDR3 bases: TGCAGTGCAGCGCTGAACACTGAAGCTTTCGTT.

This clone has only a few counts. The rearrangement uses TRBV6-5 and TRBJ2-2, with 9 bases matching TRBD1. The V segment lost 6 bases and the J segment 4 bases; nucleotides outside the gene matches: 6. CDR1 is MNHEY and CDR2 is SVGAGI in the germline V gene. This CDR3 is 15 amino acids long. In DNA form, the CDR3 reads TGTGCCAGCAGCAGGACAGGGGACTTCACCGGGGAGCTGTTTTTT. It codes for CASSRTGDFTGELFF.

J is TRBJ2-5 and V is TRBV5-4; D is possibly TRBD2 (5 bases). The CDR3 contains 12 residues. From germline, CDR1 is SGHNT and CDR2 YYREEE (reference sequence). The CDR3 DNA is TGTGCGGTGGGTTTAGGCGGGGAGACCCAGTACTTC. This translates into CAVGLGGETQYF.

The genes are TRBV6-5 and TRBJ2-7; no clear D gene. Trimming stripped 8 bases from V and 3 bases from J, with 8 bases between. This CDR3 contains 11 residues. CDR1 and CDR2 from the germline V gene are MNHEY and SVGAGI. The CDR3 DNA reads as TGTGCCAGCGCAGATCTCTACGAGCAGTACTTC. Translation gives CASADLYEQYF.

The chain recombines TRBV7-3 with TRBJ2-1; D is perhaps TRBD2 (6 bases). Germline CDR1 is SGHTA and CDR2 is FQGTGA. Between the trimmed V and J ends, which lost 5 bases and 0 bases, there was a span of 11 bases. The CDR3 is 15 residues long. CDR3 residues: CASSPAGSSYNEQFF. DNA of the CDR3: TGTGCCAGCAGCCCCGCGGGGAGCTCCTACAATGAGCAGTTCTTC.

There are a few counts of this clone. V is TRBV28 and J is TRBJ1-5; TRBD1 matches 8 bases. The ends lost 5 bases at V and 1 base at J; junction bases unmatched: 7. Germline assignment: CDR1 MDHEN and CDR2 SYDVKM. The CDR3 consists of 16 residues. The CDR3 DNA reads TGTGCCAGCAGTCCACGACAGGGGTCAAGCAATCAGCCCCAGCATTTT. This gives the protein CASSPRQGSSNQPQHF. Full variable domain (rest looked up from reference TRBV28 and TRBJ1-5): DVKVTQSSRYLVKRTGEKVFLECVQDMDHENMFWYRQDPGLGLRLIYFSYDVKMKEKGDIPEGYSVSREKKERFSLILESASTNQTSMYLCASSPRQGSSNQPQHFGDGTRLSIL.

This chain uses TRBV6-1 with TRBJ2-7; tentative D call: TRBD1 (5 bases). Germline V gene sequence: CDR1 MNHNS, CDR2 SASEGT. This CDR3 has 14 amino acids. The ends were cut back, 4 bases at V and 7 bases at J, with 17 bases in the middle. The CDR3 nucleotides are TGTGCCAGCAGTGTTCTACCAGGGTCGAGGGAGCAGTACTTC. It yields the protein CASSVLPGSREQYF.

This clone was counted only a few times. CDR3 bases: TGTGCCAGCAGCTTATTAGCGGGAGGTTACGAGCAGTACTTC. It specifies CASSLLAGGYEQYF. This chain joins TRBV13 and TRBJ2-7, with TRBD2 identical over 10 bases. The CDR3 has 14 residues. Losses at the gene ends were 2 bases for V and 4 bases for J; bases not matched to a gene: 2. CDR1 and CDR2 from the germline V gene are PRHDT and FYEKMQ (reference sequence).

This clone has more than one count but fewer than ten. The V gene is TRBV5-4, the J gene TRBJ1-1; D remains ambiguous. Trimming removed 1 base at V and 3 bases at J, with 7 bases between. Per the germline V gene, CDR1 is SGHNT and CDR2 is YYREEE (reference sequence). There are 13 residues in the CDR3. The CDR3 is CASSLSQDTEAFF. The CDR3 DNA reads as TGTGCCAGCAGCTTGAGCCAGGACACTGAAGCTTTCTTT.

This chain connects TRBV6-1 to TRBJ2-7; 10 nucleotides line up with TRBD1. The length of the CDR3 is 13 residues. V lost 4 bases and J lost 5; bases outside the gene matches: 2. Germline V CDR1 and CDR2: MNHNS, SASEGT. This CDR3 is CASSGQGADEQYF. CDR3 in DNA: TGTGCCAGCAGTGGACAGGGGGCGGACGAGCAGTACTTC.

J is TRBJ2-6 and V is TRBV28; D remains ambiguous. Per germline, CDR1 MDHEN and CDR2 SYDVKM. The CDR3 extends over 15 amino acids. V gave up 4 bases and J gave up 1 base, with 8 bases separating them. CDR3 protein: CASSWRNSGANVLTF. In nucleotides, the CDR3 is TGTGCCAGCAGTTGGCGGAATTCTGGGGCCAACGTCCTGACTTTC.